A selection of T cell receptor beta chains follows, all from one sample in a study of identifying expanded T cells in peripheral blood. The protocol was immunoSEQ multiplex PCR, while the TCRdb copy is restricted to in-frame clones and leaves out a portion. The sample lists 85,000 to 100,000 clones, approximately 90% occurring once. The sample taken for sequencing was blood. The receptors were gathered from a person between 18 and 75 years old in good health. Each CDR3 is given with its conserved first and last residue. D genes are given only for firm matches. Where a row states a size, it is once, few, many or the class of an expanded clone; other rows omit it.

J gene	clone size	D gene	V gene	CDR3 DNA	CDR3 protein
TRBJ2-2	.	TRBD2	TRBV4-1	TGCGCCAGCAGCCAAGATAGCAGCGGGGCGAACACCGGGGAGCTGTTTTTT	CASSQDSSGANTGELFF
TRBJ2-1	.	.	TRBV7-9	TGTGCCAGCAGCTTAGAAACGGACCACAATGAGCAGTTCTTC	CASSLETDHNEQFF
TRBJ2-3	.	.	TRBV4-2	TGTGCCAGCAGCCACCCACTCACAGATACGCAGTATTTT	CASSHPLTDTQYF
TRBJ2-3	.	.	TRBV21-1	TGTGCCAGCAGCAAGCTCCGGGACATAGTTACAGATACGCAGTATTTT	CASSKLRDIVTDTQYF
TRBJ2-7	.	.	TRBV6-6	TGTGCCAGCAGTTACGGAGACAGGTTCTACGAGCAGTACTTC	CASSYGDRFYEQYF
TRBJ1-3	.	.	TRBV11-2	TGTGCCAGCAGCTCCAGCAGGGGTGGAAACACCATATATTTT	CASSSSRGGNTIYF
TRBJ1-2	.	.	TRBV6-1	TGTGCCAGCAGGTTAACCGCCCCCTCGGGGGGCTACACCTTC	CASRLTAPSGGYTF
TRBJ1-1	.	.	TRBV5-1	TGCGCCAGCAGCTTTGGAGAAAACACTGAAGCTTTCTTT	CASSFGENTEAFF
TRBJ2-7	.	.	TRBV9	TGTGCCAGCAGCCTGCTTGGTTCTGGGGAGCAGTACTTC	CASSLLGSGEQYF
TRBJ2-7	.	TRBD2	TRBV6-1	TGTGCCAGCAGTGTGGAAGCGGGAGGGTATTTCGAGCAGTACTTC	CASSVEAGGYFEQYF
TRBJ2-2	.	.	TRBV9	TGTGCCAGCAGCGTAGTGGCTAGGGGAAACACCGGGGAGCTGTTTTTT	CASSVVARGNTGELFF
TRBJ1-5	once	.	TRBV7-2	TGTGCCAGCAGCTTAGTTTCACAGAGCAATCAGCCCCAGCATTTT	CASSLVSQSNQPQHF
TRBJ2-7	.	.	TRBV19	TGTGCCAGTCAGGGACTGGCCGACTACGAGCAGTACTTC	CASQGLADYEQYF
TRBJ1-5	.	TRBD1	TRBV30	TGTGCCTGGAGTTCGGGGACCGGGACAGGGACCAATCAGCCCCAGCATTTT	CAWSSGTGTGTNQPQHF
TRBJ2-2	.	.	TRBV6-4	TGTGCCAGCAGTGAAGGGGCGGCCGCGAGCACCGGGGAGCTGTTTTTT	CASSEGAAASTGELFF
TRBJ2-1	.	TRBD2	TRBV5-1	TGCGCCAGCAGCTTAGGGACTAGCGGCGGCTACAATGAGCAGTTCTTC	CASSLGTSGGYNEQFF
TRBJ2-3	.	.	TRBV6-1	TGTGCCAGCAGTGAGTCGACAGACGCCACAGATACGCAGTATTTT	CASSESTDATDTQYF
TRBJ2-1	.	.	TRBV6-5	TGTGCCAGCAGTGATAGACGGCTTGTGCAGTTCTTC	CASSDRRLVQFF
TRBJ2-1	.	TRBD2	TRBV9	TGTGCCAGCAGCGTAGGGCTAGCGGGGAGTTACAATGAGCAGTTCTTC	CASSVGLAGSYNEQFF
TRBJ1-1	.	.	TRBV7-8	TGTGCCAGCAGCTTAGGAGGAGAGAACACTGAAGCTTTCTTT	CASSLGGENTEAFF
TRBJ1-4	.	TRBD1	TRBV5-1	TGCGCCAGCTCCGGGACAGGGTACGAAAAACTGTTTTTT	CASSGTGYEKLFF
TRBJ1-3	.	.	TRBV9	TGTGCCAGCAGCCCTAGCCCAGGACAGCCCTCTGGAAACACCATATATTTT	CASSPSPGQPSGNTIYF
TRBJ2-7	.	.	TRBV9	TGTGCCAGCAGCGTAGATAGCGGAGGCGCCTCCGAGCAGTACTTC	CASSVDSGGASEQYF
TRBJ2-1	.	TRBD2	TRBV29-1	TGCAGCGTTGGGGGAGGACTAGCGGAATACAATGAGCAGTTCTTC	CSVGGGLAEYNEQFF
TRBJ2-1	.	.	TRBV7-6	TGTGCCAGCAGCCCCAGCGGACCTTACAATGAGCAGTTCTTC	CASSPSGPYNEQFF
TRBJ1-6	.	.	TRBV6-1	TGTGCCAGCAGTGAAGAGGGGAGAGGAGGGATCGACTCACCCCTCCACTTT	CASSEEGRGGIDSPLHF
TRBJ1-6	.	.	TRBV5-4	TGTGCCAGCAGCTTGACAGCCTATAATTCACCCCTCCACTTT	CASSLTAYNSPLHF